Sequencing of this T cell receptor beta chain was carried out in a study of T cells in Graves' hyperthyroidism and ophthalmopathy. This clonotype was observed a few times. Each 10 ml fresh peripheral blood draw supplied the PBMCs. Template material for amplifying TCR beta CDR3 regions consisted of RNA transcripts. First-round RT-PCR targeting the TCR CDR3 was performed with the HTBI primer set. MiXCR, run by TCRdb on the multiplex PCR reads, gives a single entry per CDR3 protein. In the table there are fewer than 750,000 distinct CDR3 sequences, more than 12% of which are singletons. V was cut by 4 bases and J by 2 bases, with 8 bases left in between. CDR1 and CDR2 (germline): KGHDR, SFDVKD. This CDR3 region has 13 residues.

This chain joins TRBV24-1 and TRBJ2-7; no firm D call. The clonotype originates from a woman between 45 and 60 years old with Graves' ophthalmopathy. Material for sequencing was blood. The CDR3 loop reads CATSEGQPYEQYF. The CDR3 DNA is TGTGCCACCAGTGAAGGGCAGCCCTACGAGCAGTACTTC.